This TCR beta chain was recorded in a study of regulatory T cells in long-lasting Graves disease. This clonotype has just a few counts. Its antigen remains unidentified. Time point indicated: newly diagnosed GD, antithyroid drugs for less than 3 months. Construction of the TCR library relied on RNA isolated from PBMCs. The patients included were those that came from an endocrinology department in Xi'an, China. Sequencing libraries for TCR beta were prepared with iRepertoire HTBI primers and Arm-PCR of CDR3 regions. A single record per CDR3 protein comes from TCRdb applying MiXCR to the multiplex PCR reads. The top ten hold approximately 25% of the sample, which has about 530,000 distinct CDR3 sequences, more than 15% seen once. V was cut by 1 base and J by 9 bases, with 8 bases left in between. This CDR3 is 12 amino acids long. The study's findings and limits: TRBV28 was favored in persistent disease, as were TRBJ1-2 and TRBJ2-5.

These data were also reused for a study on T cells in Graves' hyperthyroidism and ophthalmopathy. That source adds: The HTBI set primed first-round TCR CDR3 RT-PCR. Clonotypes that were expanded in thyroid above 0.001 mostly appeared in blood too.

The gene calls are TRBV12-3 or TRBV12-4 and TRBJ2-3, with D uncertain. This TCR was sampled from a woman aged 40 to 65 with Graves disease. The input for sequencing was peripheral blood mononuclear cells (PBMCs), taken at new diagnosis, from a patient treated with antithyroid drugs. The CDR3: CASSLGLVTQYF. In nucleotides, the CDR3 is TGTGCCAGCAGTTTAGGGCTGGTGACGCAGTATTTT.